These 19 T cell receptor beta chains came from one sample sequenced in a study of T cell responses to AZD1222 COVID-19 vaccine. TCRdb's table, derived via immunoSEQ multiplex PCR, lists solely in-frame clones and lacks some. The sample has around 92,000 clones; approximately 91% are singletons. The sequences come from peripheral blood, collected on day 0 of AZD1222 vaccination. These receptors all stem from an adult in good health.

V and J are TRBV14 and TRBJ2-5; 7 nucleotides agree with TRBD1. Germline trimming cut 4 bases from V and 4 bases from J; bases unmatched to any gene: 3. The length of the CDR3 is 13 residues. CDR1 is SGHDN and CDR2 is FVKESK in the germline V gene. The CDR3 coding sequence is TGTGCCAGCAGCCTCCGGGACAGAGAGACCCAGTACTTC. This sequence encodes CASSLRDRETQYF.

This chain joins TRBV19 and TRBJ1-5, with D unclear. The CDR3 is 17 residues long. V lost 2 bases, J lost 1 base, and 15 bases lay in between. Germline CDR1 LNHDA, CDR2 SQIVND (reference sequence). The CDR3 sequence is CASSIKPGLLSNQPQHF. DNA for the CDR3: TGTGCCAGTAGTATAAAGCCGGGCCTATTGAGCAATCAGCCCCAGCATTTT.

The CDR3 spells CATSRAISRQGREKLFF. The CDR3 nucleotides are TGTGCCACCAGCAGAGCCATTTCGAGACAGGGGAGAGAAAAACTGTTTTTT. V usage is TRBV15 and J usage is TRBJ1-4; 8 nucleotides match TRBD1. The ends lost 1 base at V and 8 bases at J; junction bases unmatched: 12. Germline CDR1 and CDR2: LNHNV and YYDKDF (reference sequence). CDR3 length: 17 amino acids.

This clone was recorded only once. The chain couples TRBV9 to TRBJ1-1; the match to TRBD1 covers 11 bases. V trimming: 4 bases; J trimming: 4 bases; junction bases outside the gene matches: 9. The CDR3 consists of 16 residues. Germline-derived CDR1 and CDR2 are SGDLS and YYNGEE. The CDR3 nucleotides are TGTGCCAGCAGCCTTGGGACAGGGGGTGATTCCACTGAAGCTTTCTTT. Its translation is CASSLGTGGDSTEAFF.

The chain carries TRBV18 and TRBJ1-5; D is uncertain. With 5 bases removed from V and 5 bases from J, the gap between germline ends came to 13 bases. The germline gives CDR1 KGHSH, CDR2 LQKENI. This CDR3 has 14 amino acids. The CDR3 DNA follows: TGTGCCAGCTCAGGGTCCTTAACGGATCAGCCCCAGCATTTT. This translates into CASSGSLTDQPQHF.

CDR3: CASSEMGVGSGETQYF. CDR3 bases: TGTGCCAGCAGTGAAATGGGGGTTGGCAGTGGGGAGACCCAGTACTTC. This chain links TRBV6-1 with TRBJ2-5; the D call may be TRBD1 or TRBD2 (5 bases each). The CDR3 covers 16 residues. With 2 bases removed from V and 5 bases from J, the gap between germline ends came to 18 bases. CDR1 and CDR2 (germline): MNHNS, SASEGT.

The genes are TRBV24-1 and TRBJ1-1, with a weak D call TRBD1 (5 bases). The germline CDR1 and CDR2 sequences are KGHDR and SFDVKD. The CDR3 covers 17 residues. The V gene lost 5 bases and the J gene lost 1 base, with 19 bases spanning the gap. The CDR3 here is CATSASGQGFRNTEAFF. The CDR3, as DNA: TGTGCCACCAGTGCGAGTGGGCAGGGTTTTAGGAACACTGAAGCTTTCTTT.

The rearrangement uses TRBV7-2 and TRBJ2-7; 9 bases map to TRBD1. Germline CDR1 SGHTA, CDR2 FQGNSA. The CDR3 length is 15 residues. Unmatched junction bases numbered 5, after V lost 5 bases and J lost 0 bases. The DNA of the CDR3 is TGTGCCAGCAGCCGGGACAGGGCTATCTCCTACGAGCAGTACTTC. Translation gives CASSRDRAISYEQYF. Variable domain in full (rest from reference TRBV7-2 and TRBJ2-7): GAGVSQSPSNKVTEKGKDVELRCDPISGHTALYWYRQSLGQGLEFLIYFQGNSAPDKSGLPSDRFSAERTGGSVSTLTIQRTQQEDSAVYLCASSRDRAISYEQYFGPGTRLTVT.

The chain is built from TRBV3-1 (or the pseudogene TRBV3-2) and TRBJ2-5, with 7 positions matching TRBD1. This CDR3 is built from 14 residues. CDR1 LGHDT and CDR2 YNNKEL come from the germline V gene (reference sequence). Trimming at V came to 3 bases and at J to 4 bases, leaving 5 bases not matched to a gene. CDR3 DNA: TGTGCCAGCAGCCAGGGTAGGGGGCTAGAGACCCAGTACTTC. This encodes CASSQGRGLETQYF.

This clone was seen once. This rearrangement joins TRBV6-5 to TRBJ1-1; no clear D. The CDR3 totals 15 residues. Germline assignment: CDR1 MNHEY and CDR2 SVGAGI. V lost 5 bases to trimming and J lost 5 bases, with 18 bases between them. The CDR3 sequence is CASSRTQGRSTEAFF. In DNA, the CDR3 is TGTGCCAGCAGTCGGACGCAAGGGAGAAGTACTGAAGCTTTCTTT.

CDR3 amino acids: CASSLGDSRTLSLHF. CDR3 DNA: TGTGCCAGCAGCTTAGGGGACAGCCGAACTTTATCCCTCCACTTT. The genes are TRBV7-2 and TRBJ1-6; 7 bases align to TRBD1. The CDR3 is made up of 15 amino acids. J gave up 14 bases and V 1 base, and 11 bases lay outside the gene matches. Germline V gives CDR1 SGHTA, CDR2 FQGNSA.

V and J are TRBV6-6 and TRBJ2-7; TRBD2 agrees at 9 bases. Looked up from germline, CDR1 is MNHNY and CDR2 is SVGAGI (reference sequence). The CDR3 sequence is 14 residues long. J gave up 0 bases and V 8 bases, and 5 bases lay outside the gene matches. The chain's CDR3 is CASGGGGSSYEQYF. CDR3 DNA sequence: TGTGCCAGCGGCGGGGGGGGAAGCTCCTACGAGCAGTACTTC.

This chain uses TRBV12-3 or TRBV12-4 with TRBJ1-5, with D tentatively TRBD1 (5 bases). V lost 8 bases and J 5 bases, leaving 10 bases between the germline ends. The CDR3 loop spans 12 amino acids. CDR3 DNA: TGTGCCAGCGCGCGGGGGGATCAGCCCCAGCATTTT. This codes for CASARGDQPQHF.

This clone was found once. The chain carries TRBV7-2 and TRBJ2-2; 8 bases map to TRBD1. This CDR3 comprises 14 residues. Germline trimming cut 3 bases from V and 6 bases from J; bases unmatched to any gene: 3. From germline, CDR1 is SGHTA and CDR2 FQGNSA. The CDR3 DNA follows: TGTGCCAGCAGCTTTCAGGGGGCCCCCGGGGAGCTGTTTTTT. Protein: CASSFQGAPGELFF.

As DNA, the CDR3 is TGTGCCAGCAGCCCCGGGACAGGGGGCGAAGCTTTCTTT. Translation: CASSPGTGGEAFF. V is TRBV3-1 (or the pseudogene TRBV3-2) and J is TRBJ1-1, with 12 bases that match TRBD1. CDR3 length equals 13 residues. Trimming took 4 bases from V and 8 from J; bases not matched to a gene: 2. Germline values: CDR1 LGHDT, CDR2 YNNKEL (reference sequence).

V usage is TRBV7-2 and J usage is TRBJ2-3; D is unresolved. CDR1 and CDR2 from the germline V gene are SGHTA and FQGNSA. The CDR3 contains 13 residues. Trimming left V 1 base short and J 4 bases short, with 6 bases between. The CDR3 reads CASSLVSSDTQYF. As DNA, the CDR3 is TGTGCCAGCAGCTTAGTTTCTTCAGATACGCAGTATTTT.

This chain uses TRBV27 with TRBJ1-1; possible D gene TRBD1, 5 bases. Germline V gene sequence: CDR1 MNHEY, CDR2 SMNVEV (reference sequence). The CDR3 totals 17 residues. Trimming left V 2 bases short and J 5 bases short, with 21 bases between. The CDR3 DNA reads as TGTGCCAGCAGTTTAATCCACCCTGGGGGGGAAGGGACTGAAGCTTTCTTT. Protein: CASSLIHPGGEGTEAFF.

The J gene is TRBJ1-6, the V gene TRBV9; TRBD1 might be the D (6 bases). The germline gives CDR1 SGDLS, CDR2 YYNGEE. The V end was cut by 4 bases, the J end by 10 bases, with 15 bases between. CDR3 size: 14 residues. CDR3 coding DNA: TGTGCCAGCAGCACATGGACAGCTAACTCACCCCTCCACTTT. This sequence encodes CASSTWTANSPLHF.

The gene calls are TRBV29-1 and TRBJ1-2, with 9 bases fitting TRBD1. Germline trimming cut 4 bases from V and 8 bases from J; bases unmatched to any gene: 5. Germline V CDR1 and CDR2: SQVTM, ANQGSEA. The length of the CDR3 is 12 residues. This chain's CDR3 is CSVVGQGMGYTF. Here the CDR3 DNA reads TGCAGCGTTGTAGGACAGGGGATGGGCTACACCTTC. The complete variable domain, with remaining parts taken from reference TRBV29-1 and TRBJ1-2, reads SAVISQKPSRDICQRGTSLTIQCQVDSQVTMMFWYRQQPGQSLTLIATANQGSEATYESGFVIDKFPISRPNLTFSTLTVSNMSPEDSSIYLCSVVGQGMGYTFGSGTRLTVV.